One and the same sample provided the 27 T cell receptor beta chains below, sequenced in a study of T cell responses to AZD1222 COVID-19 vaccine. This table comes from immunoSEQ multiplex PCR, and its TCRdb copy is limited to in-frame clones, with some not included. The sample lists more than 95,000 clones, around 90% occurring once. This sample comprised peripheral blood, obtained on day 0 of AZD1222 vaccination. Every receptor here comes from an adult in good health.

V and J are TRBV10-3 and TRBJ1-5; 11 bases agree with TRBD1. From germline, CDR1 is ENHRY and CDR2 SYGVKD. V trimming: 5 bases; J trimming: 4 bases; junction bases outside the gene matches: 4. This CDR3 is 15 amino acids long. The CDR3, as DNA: TGTGCCATCAGTCTGGGGACAGGGGGAAATCAGCCCCAGCATTTT. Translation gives CAISLGTGGNQPQHF.

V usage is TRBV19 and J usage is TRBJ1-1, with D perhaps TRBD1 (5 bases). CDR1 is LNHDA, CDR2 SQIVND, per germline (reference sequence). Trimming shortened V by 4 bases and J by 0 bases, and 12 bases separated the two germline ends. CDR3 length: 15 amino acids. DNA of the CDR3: TGTGCCAGTAGTAGGCTGACAGCCATGAACACTGAAGCTTTCTTT. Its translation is CASSRLTAMNTEAFF.

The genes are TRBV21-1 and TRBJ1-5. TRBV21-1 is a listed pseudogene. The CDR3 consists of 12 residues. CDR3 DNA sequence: TGTGCCAGCACGTCAATCAATCAGCCCCAGCATTTT. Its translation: CASTSINQPQHF.

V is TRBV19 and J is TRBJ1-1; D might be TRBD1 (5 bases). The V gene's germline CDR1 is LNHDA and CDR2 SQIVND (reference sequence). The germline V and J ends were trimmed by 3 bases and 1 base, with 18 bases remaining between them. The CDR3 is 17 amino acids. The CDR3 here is CASSIPSLGPRNTEAFF. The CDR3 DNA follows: TGTGCCAGTAGTATCCCCTCCCTGGGGCCCAGGAACACTGAAGCTTTCTTT.

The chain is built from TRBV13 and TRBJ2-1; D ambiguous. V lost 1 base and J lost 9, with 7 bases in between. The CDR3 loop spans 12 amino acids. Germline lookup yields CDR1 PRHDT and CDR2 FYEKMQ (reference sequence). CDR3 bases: TGTGCCAGCAGCTTAGAACGCGCTGAGCAGTTCTTC. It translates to CASSLERAEQFF. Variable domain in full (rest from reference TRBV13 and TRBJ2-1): AAGVIQSPRHLIKEKRETATLKCYPIPRHDTVYWYQQGPGQDPQFLISFYEKMQSDKGSIPDRFSAQQFSDYHSELNMSSLELGDSALYFCASSLERAEQFFGPGTRLTVL.

DNA of the CDR3: TGTGCCAGCAGTTTATCTTGGCCGTCGACACACGAGCAGTACTTC. This sequence encodes CASSLSWPSTHEQYF. The chain recombines TRBV27 with TRBJ2-7; the D is unclear. V was cut by 0 bases and J by 5 bases, with 14 bases left in between. This CDR3 region has 15 residues. CDR1 and CDR2 (germline): MNHEY, SMNVEV (reference sequence).

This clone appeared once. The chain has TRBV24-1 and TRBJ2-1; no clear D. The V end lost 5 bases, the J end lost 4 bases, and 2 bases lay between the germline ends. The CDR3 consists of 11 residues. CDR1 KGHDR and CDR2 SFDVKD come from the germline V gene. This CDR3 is CATSGYNEQFF. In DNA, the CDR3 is TGTGCCACCAGTGGTTACAATGAGCAGTTCTTC.

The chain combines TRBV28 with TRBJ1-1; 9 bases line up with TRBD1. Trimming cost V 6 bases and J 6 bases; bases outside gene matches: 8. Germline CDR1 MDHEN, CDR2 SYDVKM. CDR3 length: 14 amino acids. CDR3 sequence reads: CASRLTGGSSEAFF. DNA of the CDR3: TGTGCCAGCAGATTGACAGGGGGTAGCTCTGAAGCTTTCTTT.

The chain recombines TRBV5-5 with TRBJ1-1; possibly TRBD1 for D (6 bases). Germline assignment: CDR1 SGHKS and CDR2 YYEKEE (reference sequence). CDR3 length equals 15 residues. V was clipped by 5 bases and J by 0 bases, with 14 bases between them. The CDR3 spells CASSYQGRLNTEAFF. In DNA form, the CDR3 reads TGTGCCAGCAGTTACCAGGGGCGATTGAACACTGAAGCTTTCTTT.

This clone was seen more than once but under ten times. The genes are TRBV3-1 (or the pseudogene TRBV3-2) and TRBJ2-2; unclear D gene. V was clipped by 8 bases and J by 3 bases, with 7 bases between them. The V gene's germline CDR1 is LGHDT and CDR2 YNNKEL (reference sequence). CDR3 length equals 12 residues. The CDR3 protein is CASGPYTGELFF. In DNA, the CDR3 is TGTGCCAGCGGACCCTACACCGGGGAGCTGTTTTTT.

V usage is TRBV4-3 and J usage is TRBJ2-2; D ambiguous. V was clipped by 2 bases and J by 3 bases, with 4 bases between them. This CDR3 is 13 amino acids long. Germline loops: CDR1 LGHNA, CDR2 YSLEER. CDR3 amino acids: CASSQKHTGELFF. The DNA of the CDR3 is TGCGCCAGCAGCCAAAAACACACCGGGGAGCTGTTTTTT.

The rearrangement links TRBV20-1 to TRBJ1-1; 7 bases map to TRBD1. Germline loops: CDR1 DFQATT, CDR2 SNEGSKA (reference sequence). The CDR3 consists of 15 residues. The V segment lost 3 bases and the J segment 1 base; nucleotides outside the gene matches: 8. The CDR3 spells CSASRPRTGNTEAFF. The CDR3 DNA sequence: TGCAGTGCTAGTCGCCCTAGGACAGGGAACACTGAAGCTTTCTTT.

Here the CDR3 DNA reads TGCAGCGTCGAACACAGGGGAGCCAAAAACATTCAGTACTTC. Residues: CSVEHRGAKNIQYF. The rearrangement joins TRBV29-1 to TRBJ2-4; TRBD1 aligns across 7 bases. After removal of 6 bases from V and 0 bases from J, the junction contained 5 bases not matched to a gene. Germline-derived CDR1 and CDR2 are SQVTM and ANQGSEA. CDR3 size: 14 residues.

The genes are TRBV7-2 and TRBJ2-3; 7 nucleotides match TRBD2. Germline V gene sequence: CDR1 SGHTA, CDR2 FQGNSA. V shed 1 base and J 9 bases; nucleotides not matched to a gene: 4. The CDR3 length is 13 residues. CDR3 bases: TGTGCCAGCAGCTTAGAGCGAGCGGGGACGCAGTATTTT. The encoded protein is CASSLERAGTQYF.

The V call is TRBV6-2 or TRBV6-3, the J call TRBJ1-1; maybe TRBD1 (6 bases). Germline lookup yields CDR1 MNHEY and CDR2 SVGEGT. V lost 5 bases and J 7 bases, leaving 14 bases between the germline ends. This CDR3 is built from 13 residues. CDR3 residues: CASSSHRVSEAFF. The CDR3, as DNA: TGTGCCAGCAGTAGTCACAGGGTTAGTGAAGCTTTCTTT.

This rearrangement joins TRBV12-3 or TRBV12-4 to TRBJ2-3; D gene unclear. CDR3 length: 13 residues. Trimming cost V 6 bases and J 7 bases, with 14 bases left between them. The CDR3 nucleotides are TGTGCCAGCAGCCCTCCAGTCGGATATACGCAGTATTTT. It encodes CASSPPVGYTQYF.

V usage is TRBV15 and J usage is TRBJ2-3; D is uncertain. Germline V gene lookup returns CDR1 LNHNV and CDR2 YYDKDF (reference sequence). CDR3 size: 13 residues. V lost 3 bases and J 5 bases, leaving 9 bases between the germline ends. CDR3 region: CATSSGERDTQYF. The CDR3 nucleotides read TGTGCCACCAGCAGTGGCGAGAGAGATACGCAGTATTTT.

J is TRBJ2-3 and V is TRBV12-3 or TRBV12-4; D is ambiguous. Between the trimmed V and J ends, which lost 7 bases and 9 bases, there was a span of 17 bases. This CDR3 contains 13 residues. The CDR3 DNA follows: TGTGCCAGCACCCACCCCCACAGTTTCACGCAGTATTTT. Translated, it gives CASTHPHSFTQYF.

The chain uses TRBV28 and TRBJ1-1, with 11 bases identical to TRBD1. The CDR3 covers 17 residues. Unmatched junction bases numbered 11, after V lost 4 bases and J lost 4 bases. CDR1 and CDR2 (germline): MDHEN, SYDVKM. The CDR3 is CASSSGTGGVWATEAFF. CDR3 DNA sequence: TGTGCCAGCAGTTCCGGGACAGGGGGGGTCTGGGCCACTGAAGCTTTCTTT. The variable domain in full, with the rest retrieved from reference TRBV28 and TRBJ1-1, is DVKVTQSSRYLVKRTGEKVFLECVQDMDHENMFWYRQDPGLGLRLIYFSYDVKMKEKGDIPEGYSVSREKKERFSLILESASTNQTSMYLCASSSGTGGVWATEAFFGQGTRLTVV.

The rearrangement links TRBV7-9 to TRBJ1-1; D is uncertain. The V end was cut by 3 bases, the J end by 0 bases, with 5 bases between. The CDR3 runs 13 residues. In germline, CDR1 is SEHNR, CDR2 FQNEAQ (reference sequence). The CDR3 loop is CASSFLVNTEAFF. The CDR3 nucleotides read TGTGCCAGCAGCTTTCTAGTGAACACTGAAGCTTTCTTT.

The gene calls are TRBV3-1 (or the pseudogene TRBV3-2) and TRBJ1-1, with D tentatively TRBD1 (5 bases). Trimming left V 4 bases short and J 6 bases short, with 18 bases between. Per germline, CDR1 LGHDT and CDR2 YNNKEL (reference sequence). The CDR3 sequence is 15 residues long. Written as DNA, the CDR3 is TGTGCCAGCAGCCCCCTAATGGGGGGTAGCTCTGAAGCTTTCTTT. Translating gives CASSPLMGGSSEAFF.

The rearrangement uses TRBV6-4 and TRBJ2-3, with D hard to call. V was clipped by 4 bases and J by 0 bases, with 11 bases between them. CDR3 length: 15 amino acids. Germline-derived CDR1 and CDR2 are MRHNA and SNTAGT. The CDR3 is CASSGTATSTDTQYF. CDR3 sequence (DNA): TGTGCCAGCAGTGGTACAGCTACTAGCACAGATACGCAGTATTTT.

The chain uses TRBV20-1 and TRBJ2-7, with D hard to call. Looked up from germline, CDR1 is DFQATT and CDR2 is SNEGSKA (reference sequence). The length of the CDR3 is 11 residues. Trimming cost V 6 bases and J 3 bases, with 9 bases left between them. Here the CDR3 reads CSALSFYEQYF. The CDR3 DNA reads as TGCAGTGCGCTGTCCTTCTACGAGCAGTACTTC.

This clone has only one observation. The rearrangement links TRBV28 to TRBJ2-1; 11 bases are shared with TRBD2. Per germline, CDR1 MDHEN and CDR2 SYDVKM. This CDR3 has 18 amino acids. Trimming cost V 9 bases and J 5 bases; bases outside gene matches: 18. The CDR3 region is CASQGSSGRPSRDNEQFF. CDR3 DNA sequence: TGTGCCAGTCAGGGGTCTAGCGGGAGGCCTTCTCGAGACAATGAGCAGTTCTTC.

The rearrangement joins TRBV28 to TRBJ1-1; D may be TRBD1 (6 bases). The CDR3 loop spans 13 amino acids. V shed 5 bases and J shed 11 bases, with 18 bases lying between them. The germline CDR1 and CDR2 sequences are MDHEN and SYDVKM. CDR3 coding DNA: TGTGCCAGCAGTATACAGGGATTGGAGTTCGCTTTCTTT. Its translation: CASSIQGLEFAFF.

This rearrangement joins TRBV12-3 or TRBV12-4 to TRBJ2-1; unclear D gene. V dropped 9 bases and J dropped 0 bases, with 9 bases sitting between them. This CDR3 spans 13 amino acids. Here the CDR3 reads CASLISSYNEQFF. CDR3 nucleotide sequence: TGTGCCAGTCTAATCTCCTCCTACAATGAGCAGTTCTTC.

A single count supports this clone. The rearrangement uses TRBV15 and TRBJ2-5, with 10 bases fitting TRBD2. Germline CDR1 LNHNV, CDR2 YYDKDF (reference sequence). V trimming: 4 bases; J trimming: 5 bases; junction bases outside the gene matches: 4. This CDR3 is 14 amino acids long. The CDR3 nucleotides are TGTGCCACCAGCACAAAAGCGGGAGGGGAGACCCAGTACTTC. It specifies CATSTKAGGETQYF.